These 5 T cell receptor beta chains came from one sample sequenced in a study of beta chain features in type 1 diabetes. Sequenced material consisted of expressed TCRB transcripts (all of the isolated RNA was reverse transcribed). Libraries were prepared by immunoSEQ multiplex PCR; TCRdb keeps only in-frame clonotypes and omits some of them. The sample holds about 470,000 clones; approximately 28% are singletons and the top ten take around 0.065%. The specimen sequenced was naive CD4+ T cells from blood. Source of these receptors: a young man in good health.

This clone appeared a few times. In the same sample, other DNA sequences code for this CDR3. The V gene is TRBV20-1, the J gene TRBJ2-7; no clear D. Germline loops: CDR1 DFQATT, CDR2 SNEGSKA (reference sequence). The CDR3 spans 10 residues. V lost 3 bases and J lost 4, with 4 bases in between. The chain's CDR3 is CSASIYEQYF. Here the CDR3 DNA reads TGCAGTGCTAGTATTTACGAGCAGTACTTC.

The chain links TRBV15 to TRBJ2-7; D is ambiguous. CDR1 is LNHNV and CDR2 is YYDKDF in the germline V gene (reference sequence). The CDR3 totals 15 residues. V was trimmed by 0 bases and J by 2 bases, leaving 11 bases between them. The CDR3 region has the DNA TGTGCCACCAGCAGAGATCTCGGTCAAACCTACGAGCAGTACTTC. As protein: CATSRDLGQTYEQYF.

The V call is TRBV6-5, the J call TRBJ1-5; no firm D call. V shed 6 bases and J shed 2 bases, with 5 bases lying between them. CDR1 and CDR2 from the germline V gene are MNHEY and SVGAGI. CDR3 length: 12 amino acids. In DNA, the CDR3 is TGTGCCAGCAGGTCGGGCAATCAGCCCCAGCATTTT. As protein: CASRSGNQPQHF.

CDR3 bases: TGTGCCAGCAGTCGTGGCAGCGCCGTGACTTACAATGAGCAGTTCTTC. It is translated as CASSRGSAVTYNEQFF. V usage is TRBV25-1 and J usage is TRBJ2-1; no reliable D call. Germline V gene lookup returns CDR1 MGHDK and CDR2 SYGVNS. The V gene lost 5 bases and the J gene lost 4 bases, with 18 bases spanning the gap. The CDR3 totals 16 residues. The complete variable domain, with remaining parts taken from reference TRBV25-1 and TRBJ2-1, reads EADIYQTPRYLVIGTGKKITLECSQTMGHDKMYWYQQDPGMELHLIHYSYGVNSTEKGDLSSESTVSRIRTEHFPLTLESARPSHTSQYLCASSRGSAVTYNEQFFGPGTRLTVL.

The genes are TRBV29-1 and TRBJ2-1; TRBD2 matches 10 bases. Per the germline V gene, CDR1 is SQVTM and CDR2 is ANQGSEA. V trimming: 5 bases; J trimming: 3 bases; junction bases outside the gene matches: 13. This CDR3 region has 17 residues. This CDR3 reads CSVRRVPGTSVYNEQFF. The CDR3 nucleotides read TGCAGCGTTCGAAGGGTCCCCGGGACTAGCGTCTACAATGAGCAGTTCTTC.